Presented here are 25 T cell receptor beta chains from one specimen sequenced in a study of read filtering for tumor transcriptome and immune sequencing. The library was built from roughly 400 ng RNA with molecular barcoded adaptors for alpha/delta and beta/gamma chains. In TCRdb, the reads were re-called with MiXCR into one record per CDR3 protein. The profile shows roughly 56,000 distinct CDR3 sequences, approximately 20% of them singletons. Material: a population of CD138-negative cells sorted from bone marrow. The receptors come from a donor over 35 with multiple myeloma.

This clonotype was seen ten or more times. This sequence joins TRBV20-1 and TRBJ1-1; D gene unclear. This CDR3 is built from 14 residues. V lost 5 bases, J lost 0 bases, and 13 bases lay in between. From germline, CDR1 is DFQATT and CDR2 SNEGSKA (reference sequence). CDR3 nucleotides: TGCAGTGCTGTAAGAGGAGACTTGAACACTGAAGCTTTCTTT. Residues: CSAVRGDLNTEAFF.

As regards this clonotype: It may be a read error: a sequence one base away is much more abundant. The V gene is TRBV6-5, the J gene TRBJ2-2; 8 bases map to TRBD2. The CDR3 extends over 17 amino acids. In germline, CDR1 is MNHEY, CDR2 SVGAGI. The DNA of the CDR3 is TGTGCCAGCGGTTACTCCGGGACTAGGAGGGACACCGGGGAGCTGTTTTTT. It encodes CASGYSGTRRDTGELFF.

By its share, this clonotype is medium-sized (0.01 to 0.1%). This rearrangement joins TRBV7-9 to TRBJ2-1, with 11 bases identical to TRBD2. This CDR3 is built from 15 residues. Germline-derived CDR1 and CDR2 are SEHNR and FQNEAQ (reference sequence). Trimming at V came to 9 bases and at J to 8 bases, leaving 12 bases not matched to a gene. The CDR3 bases are TGTGCCAGTCTAACTAGCGGGAGTAAAATTGATGAGCAGTTCTTC. Its protein is CASLTSGSKIDEQFF.

About this clonotype: This likely comes from a read error, as the CDR3 has no conserved phenylalanine or tryptophan at its end. The gene calls are TRBV19 and TRBJ1-4; D is possibly TRBD1 (5 bases). CDR1 and CDR2 (germline): LNHDA, SQIVND (reference sequence). Trimming removed 7 bases from V and 7 bases from J, with 16 bases in between. This CDR3 comprises 14 residues. The CDR3 loop is CASKDIIDSEKLFL. CDR3 coding DNA: TGTGCCAGTAAGGACATTATCGATAGTGAAAAACTGTTTCTT.

This clonotype occurred many times. CDR3 loop: CASSLDRNTEAFF. CDR3 sequence (DNA): TGTGCCAGCAGCTTAGACAGAAACACTGAAGCTTTCTTT. The chain has TRBV7-9 and TRBJ1-1; unclear D gene. This CDR3 has 13 amino acids. The V end was cut by 1 base, the J end by 2 bases, with 5 bases between. Germline values: CDR1 SEHNR, CDR2 FQNEAQ (reference sequence).

This clonotype has at least ten counts. V is TRBV3-1 and J is TRBJ2-7; unclear D gene. The CDR3 runs to 12 residues. Per germline, CDR1 LGHDT and CDR2 YNNKEL (reference sequence). V lost 0 bases and J lost 6, with 6 bases in between. CDR3 residues: CASSQDLTEQYF. CDR3 in DNA: TGTGCCAGCAGCCAAGATTTAACCGAGCAGTACTTC.

The table lists this clonotype with many counts. The chain has TRBV27 and TRBJ1-4; 7 bases map to TRBD1. The CDR3 has 17 residues. V shed 7 bases and J 1 base; nucleotides not matched to a gene: 12. Germline CDR1 MNHEY, CDR2 SMNVEV (reference sequence). CDR3 sequence reads: CASKTTGSLGTNEKLFF. In DNA form, the CDR3 reads TGTGCCAGCAAGACGACAGGGAGTTTGGGAACTAATGAAAAACTGTTTTTT.

The chain is built from TRBV12-3 or TRBV12-4 and TRBJ2-3; weak D call: TRBD1 (6 bases). The CDR3 loop spans 16 amino acids. The V end was cut by 5 bases, the J end by 2 bases, with 17 bases between. Here the CDR3 reads CASSRRDTIITDTQYF. DNA for the CDR3: TGTGCCAGCAGTCGCCGGGACACGATTATCACAGATACGCAGTATTTT.

This rearrangement joins TRBV5-4 to TRBJ1-1; D remains ambiguous. Trimming removed 2 bases at V and 9 bases at J, with 14 bases between. This CDR3 contains 13 residues. CDR1 is SGHNT and CDR2 is YYREEE in the germline V gene (reference sequence). The DNA for the CDR3 is TGTGCCAGCAGCTTTGGTGAGAATCGAAAAGCTTTCTTT. Amino acid sequence: CASSFGENRKAFF.

This clonotype was observed at least ten times. V is TRBV7-3 and J is TRBJ1-1; a weak D match, TRBD1 (6 bases). Germline V lookup: CDR1 SGHTA, CDR2 FQGTGA. The CDR3 covers 15 residues. V was trimmed by 4 bases and J by 1 base, leaving 13 bases between them. CDR3 region: CASSSGTTSNTEAFF. The CDR3 nucleotides read TGTGCCAGCAGCTCAGGGACAACCTCGAACACTGAAGCTTTCTTT.

A few counts support this clonotype. The rearrangement joins TRBV20-1 to TRBJ2-7; possible D gene TRBD1, 5 bases. The CDR3 covers 13 residues. The germline gives CDR1 DFQATT, CDR2 SNEGSKA (reference sequence). The V and J ends lost 5 bases and 0 bases respectively, with 11 bases between them. As DNA, the CDR3 is TGCAGTGCTTTCCCCAGGGACTCCTACGAGCAGTACTTC. This codes for CSAFPRDSYEQYF.

The CDR3 region is CASSLEYQRGVTDTQYF. The CDR3, as DNA: TGTGCCAGCAGCTTGGAGTACCAGCGGGGGGTCACAGATACGCAGTATTTT. The V gene is TRBV5-6, the J gene TRBJ2-3; 9 bases are a match to TRBD2. The germline CDR1 and CDR2 sequences are SGHDT and YYEEEE. Losses at the gene ends were 0 bases for V and 2 bases for J; bases not matched to a gene: 7. The CDR3 is made up of 17 amino acids.

This clonotype was recorded at least ten times. V is TRBV25-1 and J is TRBJ1-1; D possibly corresponds to TRBD1 (5 bases). V lost 4 bases and J 2 bases, leaving 11 bases between the germline ends. The CDR3 is 14 amino acids. Germline V CDR1 and CDR2: MGHDK, SYGVNS. Here the CDR3 reads CASSGPQGNTEAFF. DNA for the CDR3: TGTGCCAGCAGTGGGCCCCAGGGTAACACTGAAGCTTTCTTT.

Concerning this clonotype: The likely explanation is a read error, given a far larger clone one base away. The chain has TRBV7-2 and TRBJ2-1; D possibly corresponds to TRBD2 (5 bases). Germline assignment: CDR1 SGHTA and CDR2 FQGNSA. The CDR3 covers 13 residues. Written as DNA, the CDR3 is TGTGCCAGCAGCCAGATACTAGGAACTGAGCCGTTCTTC. It codes for CASSQILGTEPFF.

At least ten counts were recorded for this clonotype. The J gene is TRBJ2-2, the V gene TRBV3-1; unclear D gene. The V end lost 1 base, the J end lost 5 bases, and 5 bases lay between the germline ends. Looked up from germline, CDR1 is LGHDT and CDR2 is YNNKEL (reference sequence). This CDR3 is 13 amino acids long. CDR3 region: CASSQAETGELFF. The CDR3 region has the DNA TGTGCCAGCAGCCAAGCAGAGACCGGGGAGCTGTTTTTT.

CDR3 bases: TGTGCCAGCAGCCAACCCGGGACAGCAGACTATCCTAGCCCTCAATACTTC. It encodes CASSQPGTADYPSPQYF. The J gene is TRBJ2-4, the V gene TRBV3-1; 7 nucleotides match TRBD1. CDR1 LGHDT and CDR2 YNNKEL come from the germline V gene (reference sequence). The CDR3 has 17 residues. The V segment lost 2 bases and the J segment 16 bases; nucleotides outside the gene matches: 23.

In its sample, this clonotype was seen many times. V and J are TRBV4-2 and TRBJ1-1, with D possibly TRBD1 on 6 matching bases. V lost 1 base and J 5 bases, leaving 11 bases between the germline ends. The CDR3 length is 14 residues. The germline gives CDR1 LGHNA, CDR2 YNFKEQ. As DNA, the CDR3 is TGTGCCAGCAGCCAAGTCCCAGGGGATACTGAAGCTTTCTTT. Residues: CASSQVPGDTEAFF.

The V call is TRBV3-1, the J call TRBJ2-3, with a possible D match to TRBD2 (7 bases). The V and J ends lost 4 bases and 8 bases respectively, with 19 bases between them. This CDR3 contains 15 residues. Germline V gene lookup returns CDR1 LGHDT and CDR2 YNNKEL (reference sequence). CDR3: CASSPNAGGHATQYF. The CDR3 coding sequence is TGTGCCAGCAGCCCGAATGCCGGGGGGCATGCTACGCAGTATTTT.

This clonotype was seen ten or more times. The chain joins TRBV7-3 to TRBJ1-6; no reliable D call. Trimming cost V 3 bases and J 8 bases, with 8 bases left between them. Germline V gives CDR1 SGHTA, CDR2 FQGTGA. The CDR3 runs 13 residues. CDR3 loop: CASSLNGYSPLHF. CDR3 bases: TGTGCCAGCAGCTTGAACGGATATTCACCCCTCCACTTT. The variable domain in full, completed from reference TRBV7-3 and TRBJ1-6, reads GAGVSQTPSNKVTEKGKYVELRCDPISGHTALYWYRQSLGQGPEFLIYFQGTGAADDSGLPNDRFFAVRPEGSVSTLKIQRTERGDSAVYLCASSLNGYSPLHFGNGTRLTVT.

The chain links TRBV7-3 to TRBJ1-1; D call uncertain. Trimming took 6 bases from V and 9 from J, leaving 14 bases between them. CDR3 length equals 12 residues. The germline V gene encodes CDR1 SGHTA and CDR2 FQGTGA. The CDR3 nucleotides are TGTGCCAGCAGTATCAACATCCCCCAAGCTTTCTTT. Residues: CASSINIPQAFF.

The V call is TRBV11-1, the J call TRBJ2-3; 13 bases line up with TRBD2. V lost 5 bases, J lost 7 bases, and 6 bases stayed unmatched. Per the germline V gene, CDR1 is SGHAT and CDR2 is FQDESV (reference sequence). CDR3 length: 15 amino acids. CDR3 DNA: TGTGCCAGCAGCAGGACTAGCGGGGGTTTAAATACGCAGTATTTT. The encoded protein is CASSRTSGGLNTQYF.

Concerning this clonotype itself: This likely stems from a read error, as it lies one base from a far larger clone. The V gene is TRBV6-1, the J gene TRBJ2-5; a weak D match, TRBD1 (5 bases). This CDR3 comprises 12 residues. Per germline, CDR1 MNHNS and CDR2 SASEGT. V dropped 3 bases and J dropped 5 bases, with 7 bases sitting between them. The CDR3 reads CASSDAGETQYF. The CDR3, as DNA: TGTGCCAGCAGTGATGCAGGGGAGACCCAGTACTTC.

Regarding this clonotype: It is likely a read error: a sequence one base away is far more abundant. The V and J genes are TRBV10-3 and TRBJ2-7; D may be TRBD2 (5 bases). V was clipped by 6 bases and J by 2 bases, with 14 bases between them. The CDR3 runs 14 residues. CDR1 ENHRY and CDR2 SYGVKD come from the germline V gene. CDR3 region: CAIRSGKGPYEQYF. In DNA, the CDR3 is TGTGCCATCAGGTCGGGGAAAGGTCCCTACGAGCAGTACTTC.

This clonotype was counted between two and nine times. This may be a read error: a much more frequent sequence differs by one nucleotide. As DNA, the CDR3 is TGTGCCAGCAGCTTACAGGGGAGCGCTGAAGCTTTCTTT. It yields the protein CASSLQGSAEAFF. The V gene is TRBV7-3, the J gene TRBJ1-1, with D perhaps matching TRBD1 (6 bases). The germline CDR1 and CDR2 sequences are SGHTA and FQGTGA. This CDR3 contains 13 residues. The V and J ends lost 2 bases and 6 bases respectively, with 10 bases between them.

This clonotype was recorded at least ten times. The chain has TRBV5-1 and TRBJ2-7; 7 nucleotides match TRBD1. From germline, CDR1 is SGHRS and CDR2 YFSETQ. J lost 1 base, V lost 6 bases, and 16 bases had no gene match. The CDR3 contains 17 residues. The CDR3 coding sequence is TGCGCCAGCAAGAGGGGAAACACAGGGGCACCATCCTACGAGCAGTACTTC. It codes for CASKRGNTGAPSYEQYF. The variable domain in full, with the rest retrieved from reference TRBV5-1 and TRBJ2-7, is KAGVTQTPRYLIKTRGQQVTLSCSPISGHRSVSWYQQTPGQGLQFLFEYFSETQRNKGNFPGRFSGRQFSNSRSEMNVSTLELGDSALYLCASKRGNTGAPSYEQYFGPGTRLTVT.